These T cell receptor beta chains were read from a single sample in a study of T-cell reconstitution after alpha-beta-depleted transplantation in children. TCRdb redid the calling of the PCR reads with MiXCR, one entry per CDR3 protein. The data show about a million distinct CDR3 sequences, roughly 29% seen once. The material sequenced was PBMCs, mostly from graft donor cells, taken 360 days after TCRalphabeta/CD19-depleted stem cell transplant. These receptor sequences come from a boy in the first two years of life who had a stem cell transplant for SCID, so the T cells may come from the graft donor. Each CDR3 is given with its conserved first and last residue. D genes are given only for firm matches. Clone size appears in some rows only: once, few, many, or a class for an expanded clone.

TRBV14	TRBJ2-7	.	many	CASSQNPTEFYEQYF	TGTGCCAGCAGCCAGAATCCGACTGAATTCTACGAGCAGTACTTC
TRBV20-1	TRBJ2-5	.	few	CSARVLDYQETQYF	TGCAGTGCTAGAGTTTTAGACTACCAAGAGACCCAGTACTTC
TRBV2	TRBJ2-6	.	few	CASSNRDPGANVLTF	TGTGCCAGCAGCAACCGGGACCCTGGGGCCAACGTCCTGACTTTC
TRBV7-9	TRBJ2-7	.	.	CASSPAASEQYF	TGTGCCAGCAGCCCTGCAGCCAGCGAGCAGTACTTC
TRBV4-2	TRBJ2-7	TRBD1	.	CASSQVTGQGLPIYEQYF	TGTGCCAGCAGCCAAGTTACCGGACAGGGCCTGCCTATCTACGAGCAGTACTTC
TRBV7-2	TRBJ2-7	.	.	CASSAHVSEQYF	TGTGCCAGCAGCGCCCACGTTTCGGAGCAGTACTTC
TRBV28	TRBJ2-1	.	many	CASSLPTDRKTHNEQFF	TGTGCCAGCAGTTTACCGACGGACAGAAAAACCCACAATGAGCAGTTCTTC
TRBV28	TRBJ2-3	TRBD1	.	CASSYPPTGVDVDTQYF	TGTGCCAGCAGTTACCCCCCTACAGGGGTTGATGTGGATACGCAGTATTTT
TRBV5-1	TRBJ2-3	TRBD1	.	CASSSDRGQADTQYF	TGCGCCAGCAGTTCGGACAGGGGGCAGGCAGATACGCAGTATTTT
TRBV20-1	TRBJ2-7	.	.	CSARDRRGNHEQYF	TGCAGTGCTAGAGATCGTAGAGGGAACCACGAGCAGTACTTC
TRBV7-9	TRBJ2-2	.	few	CASSLGQGNANTGELFF	TGTGCCAGCAGCTTAGGTCAGGGGAACGCGAACACCGGGGAGCTGTTTTTT
TRBV20-1	TRBJ1-1	.	few	CSARDPQGNTEAFF	TGCAGTGCTAGAGATCCGCAGGGGAACACTGAAGCTTTCTTT